This is a list of T cell receptor beta chains from one sample in a study of blood T cell repertoires in COVID-19. Assay used: immunoSEQ multiplex PCR; TCRdb lists only in-frame clones, some missing. The table lists roughly 65,000 clones, more than 75% of them singletons, with less than 15% in the top ten. Input material: peripheral blood. Source of these receptors: a woman in her sixties or seventies with acute or convalescent COVID-19. The CDR3 runs from the conserved cysteine through the conserved F or W. D genes are given only for firm matches. Some rows have no size entry. The others give once, few or many, or a class for an expanded clone.

v_gene	j_gene	abundance	d_gene	CDR3nt	CDR3aa
TRBV5-1	TRBJ1-4	NA	TRBD1	TGCGCCAGCAGCTCTGGCCCACAGGGGGCAGGTGAAAAACTGTTTTTT	CASSSGPQGAGEKLFF
TRBV9	TRBJ1-5	NA	TRBD1	TGTGCCAGCAGCCCCGGGACAGGGGATAGCAATCAGCCCCAGCATTTT	CASSPGTGDSNQPQHF
TRBV2	TRBJ2-2	few	NA	TGTGCCAGCAGTGAACGGAGGACCGGGGAGCTGTTTTTT	CASSERRTGELFF
TRBV2	TRBJ1-2	NA	NA	TGTGCCAGCAGTGAAGGGTCCTCGGGAGACTATGGCTACACCTTC	CASSEGSSGDYGYTF
TRBV5-1	TRBJ1-2	NA	TRBD1	TGCGCCAGCAGCTCGCCTCCCGGGACAGGGTTTGGCTATGGCTACACCTTC	CASSSPPGTGFGYGYTF
TRBV5-5	TRBJ1-2	NA	NA	TGTGCCAGCAGCTTATACATCGGGAGAACGGATGGCTACACCTTC	CASSLYIGRTDGYTF
TRBV4-1	TRBJ1-4	NA	NA	TGCGCCAGCAGCCCCCAGAACGACTTCTTTAATGAAAAACTGTTTTTT	CASSPQNDFFNEKLFF
TRBV5-1	TRBJ2-5	NA	TRBD1	TGCGCCAGCAGCTTGGGTAGGGGGCGCAAAGAGACCCAGTACTTC	CASSLGRGRKETQYF
TRBV9	TRBJ1-3	NA	NA	TGTGCCAGCAGCCCTAGAGGGAGGGACGTATATTTT	CASSPRGRDVYF
TRBV7-8	TRBJ2-7	NA	TRBD1	TGTGCCAGCAGCCCTGGACAGGGCTACGAGCAGTACTTC	CASSPGQGYEQYF
TRBV5-5	TRBJ1-2	few	NA	TGTGCCAGCAGCTTGGTGGAGACAGCTAACTATGGCTACACCTTC	CASSLVETANYGYTF
TRBV5-1	TRBJ1-6	NA	NA	TGCGCCAGCAGCCTTACTATGGACTCCTATAATTCACCCCTCCACTTT	CASSLTMDSYNSPLHF
TRBV5-5	TRBJ1-2	once	TRBD1	TGTGCCAGCAGCTACGGGACAGGGGATGGCTACACCTTC	CASSYGTGDGYTF
TRBV6-5	TRBJ1-1	NA	NA	TGTGCCATCGGAGGGCCGAGGACTGAAGCTTTCTTT	CAIGGPRTEAFF